What follows is one TCR beta chain and its context. The antigen is unknown. The data originate from a study of cytomegalovirus exposure and HLA in healthy donors. Everyone who donated was a healthy bone marrow donor. PCR employed 60 Vbeta and 13 Jbeta primers. Produced via immunoSEQ multiplex PCR; TCRdb's table is partial and in-frame only. The data contain about 130,000 clones, roughly 80% of them singletons. This CDR3 has 16 residues. Deletions cut 4 bases from V and 5 bases from J, with 18 bases between. Germline V CDR1 and CDR2: SGHDT, YYEEEE. Study-level results: There were some V segments, including TRBV6-2 and TRBV6-3, excluded as indistinguishable. Later analysis identified a missense DCLRE1C variant that was linked to TCR beta V- and J-gene trimming.

V usage is TRBV5-6 and J usage is TRBJ2-2, with D possibly TRBD2 on 6 matching bases. This sequence originates from a middle-aged woman in good health and CMV-seropositive. Sequences were obtained from PBMCs. As DNA, the CDR3 is TGTGCCAGCAGCCTTCGGACGGGAGTATATACCGGGGAGCTGTTTTTT. This translates into CASSLRTGVYTGELFF.